The clone carrying this T cell receptor (beta chain) was observed many times. The antigen is not known. The sample belongs to a study of T cells in Graves' hyperthyroidism and ophthalmopathy. Study-wide findings and caveats: Blood also contained most expanded thyroid clonotypes above 0.001. Through a model of 13 V-J features, ophthalmopathy was separated from stable hyperthyroidism.

Researchers took RNA transcripts and amplified the TCR beta CDR3 regions from them. HTBI primers drove first-round RT-PCR of the TCR CDR3. A single record per CDR3 protein comes from TCRdb applying MiXCR to the multiplex PCR reads. Of a few hundred thousand distinct CDR3 sequences listed, approximately 14% are singletons. This CDR3 has 15 residues. Deletions cut 5 bases from V and 5 bases from J, with 13 bases between. The V gene's germline CDR1 is SGHVS and CDR2 FQNEAQ. Stable Graves' hyperthyroidism meant no ophthalmopathy progression within 18 months. Using over 8.5 ml of fresh peripheral blood, PBMCs were prepared.

Sequencing was performed on blood. The J gene is TRBJ1-6, the V gene TRBV7-8, with D tentatively TRBD1 (6 bases). The TCR was taken from a woman under 40 with Graves' hyperthyroidism. CDR3 sequence reads: CASSLRGPNNSPLHF. DNA of the CDR3: TGTGCCAGCAGCCTTCGGGGGCCCAATAATTCACCCCTCCACTTT.